Listed here are 25 T cell receptor beta chains from one sample, sequenced in a study of beta chain features in type 1 diabetes. Expressed TCRB transcripts were sequenced because the entire RNA isolate underwent reverse transcription. The table came from immunoSEQ multiplex PCR; TCRdb's copy has only in-frame clones and leaves some out. In the table there are just over 600,000 clones, 15% of which are singletons. Sample: naive CD4+ T cells from blood. The receptors were gathered from a man aged 18 to 29 in good health.

This clone was counted only a few times. The CDR3 loop is CASSLSLQETQYF. Here the CDR3 DNA reads TGTGCCAGCAGCTTATCCCTCCAAGAGACCCAGTACTTC. This chain joins TRBV7-3 and TRBJ2-5, with D hard to call. CDR3 length: 13 residues. Trimming stripped 2 bases from V and 1 base from J, with 5 bases between. Germline assignment: CDR1 SGHTA and CDR2 FQGTGA. The variable domain in full, completed from reference TRBV7-3 and TRBJ2-5, reads GAGVSQTPSNKVTEKGKYVELRCDPISGHTALYWYRQSLGQGPEFLIYFQGTGAADDSGLPNDRFFAVRPEGSVSTLKIQRTERGDSAVYLCASSLSLQETQYFGPGTRLLVL.

This chain uses TRBV9 with TRBJ2-3; 8 bases align to TRBD2. After removal of 2 bases from V and 0 bases from J, the junction contained 8 bases not matched to a gene. CDR1 and CDR2 (germline): SGDLS, YYNGEE. CDR3 size: 17 residues. Here the CDR3 reads CASSVSGRDYSTDTQYF. The CDR3 coding sequence is TGTGCCAGCAGCGTGAGCGGGAGAGATTATAGCACAGATACGCAGTATTTT.

The table lists this clone with a few counts. The sample holds other DNA sequences that translate to the same CDR3. This chain joins TRBV9 and TRBJ2-1, with a tentative D call TRBD2 (6 bases). Germline V gene sequence: CDR1 SGDLS, CDR2 YYNGEE. V gave up 2 bases and J gave up 6 bases, with 15 bases separating them. The CDR3 has 15 residues. CDR3: CASSVRTGGSNEQFF. CDR3 nucleotides: TGTGCCAGCAGCGTTCGAACCGGGGGAAGCAATGAGCAGTTCTTC.

This clone was observed a handful of times. This chain's CDR3 is CASSWRNEQFF. Here the CDR3 DNA reads TGTGCCTCGAGTTGGCGCAATGAGCAGTTCTTC. The genes are TRBV2 and TRBJ2-1; no reliable D call. CDR3 size: 11 residues. Germline lookup yields CDR1 SNHLY and CDR2 FYNNEI. The ends were cut back, 11 bases at V and 6 bases at J, with 11 bases in the middle.

V and J are TRBV18 and TRBJ1-1; no definite D call. V gave up 6 bases and J gave up 3 bases, with 11 bases separating them. This CDR3 comprises 13 residues. CDR1 is KGHSH, CDR2 LQKENI, per germline. Here the CDR3 reads CASSPRLDTEAFF. The CDR3 DNA is TGTGCCAGCTCCCCTCGACTCGACACTGAAGCTTTCTTT.

V gene TRBV9 combines with J gene TRBJ2-5, with TRBD2 matching over 8 bases. Per the germline V gene, CDR1 is SGDLS and CDR2 is YYNGEE. This CDR3 has 14 residues. V was pared by 1 base and J by 1 base, with 0 bases of the junction left unmatched. The CDR3 DNA follows: TGTGCCAGCAGCGTAAGCGGGGGCCAAGAGACCCAGTACTTC. It is translated as CASSVSGGQETQYF.

The chain joins TRBV9 to TRBJ2-6; 9 bases are a match to TRBD1. The CDR3 is 18 amino acids. The V and J ends lost 1 base and 0 bases, in that order; junction bases with no gene match: 5. Germline V lookup: CDR1 SGDLS, CDR2 YYNGEE. The CDR3 loop reads CASSVRGTGSSGANVLTF. Here the CDR3 DNA reads TGTGCCAGCAGCGTAAGAGGGACAGGGAGCTCTGGGGCCAACGTCCTGACTTTC.

Only a few counts were recorded for this clone. The gene calls are TRBV4-3 and TRBJ2-7; possible D gene TRBD2, 6 bases. CDR3 length equals 16 residues. Germline V gene sequence: CDR1 LGHNA, CDR2 YSLEER. V was pared by 1 base and J by 3 bases, with 16 bases between. This CDR3 reads CASSQGSGRRYYEQYF. The CDR3 DNA is TGCGCCAGCAGCCAAGGTAGCGGCCGGCGATACTACGAGCAGTACTTC.

This clone was detected a few times. This chain connects TRBV18 to TRBJ2-7; 9 bases match TRBD2. In germline, CDR1 is KGHSH, CDR2 LQKENI. V dropped 3 bases and J dropped 2; count of bases not matched to a gene: 5. The CDR3 has 15 residues. The CDR3 coding sequence is TGTGCCAGCTCACCTGGACTAGCGAGTACCTACGAGCAGTACTTC. Translating it yields CASSPGLASTYEQYF.

The V call is TRBV29-1, the J call TRBJ1-2, with a tentative D call TRBD1 (6 bases). This CDR3 has 11 residues. V lost 8 bases and J 7 bases, leaving 14 bases between the germline ends. Germline values: CDR1 SQVTM, CDR2 ANQGSEA. The CDR3 DNA reads as TGCAGCCCTTTAAAGGGGGTTGGCTACACCTTC. This sequence encodes CSPLKGVGYTF.

This chain joins TRBV30 and TRBJ2-7; D gene unclear. V lost 2 bases, J lost 2 bases, and 10 bases lay in between. Germline CDR1 reads GTSNPN; CDR2 reads SVGIG (reference sequence). CDR3 length: 13 residues. The CDR3 DNA reads as TGTGCCTGGAGTCGAATTGAGACCTACGAGCAGTACTTC. Translation: CAWSRIETYEQYF. Combining the CDR3 with reference TRBV30 and TRBJ2-7 gives the whole variable domain SQTIHQWPATLVQPVGSPLSLECTVEGTSNPNLYWYRQAAGRGLQLLFYSVGIGQISSEVPQNLSASRPQDRQFILSSKKLLLSDSGFYLCAWSRIETYEQYFGPGTRLTVT.

This clone was observed a few times. The rearrangement joins TRBV29-1 to TRBJ1-2, with no clear D. V was pared by 4 bases and J by 4 bases, with 13 bases between. Germline assignment: CDR1 SQVTM and CDR2 ANQGSEA. The CDR3 covers 13 residues. CDR3 sequence: CSVGTIRGYGYTF. Written as DNA, the CDR3 is TGCAGCGTTGGGACCATCCGCGGCTATGGCTACACCTTC.

This clone was counted only a few times. V usage is TRBV5-6 and J usage is TRBJ2-3; TRBD2 agrees at 14 bases. Germline CDR1 SGHDT, CDR2 YYEEEE. After removal of 4 bases from V and 2 bases from J, the junction contained 6 bases not matched to a gene. The CDR3 loop spans 17 amino acids. The CDR3 DNA reads TGTGCCAGCAGCAAACCGGGACTAGCGGGAGTCACAGATACGCAGTATTTT. This codes for CASSKPGLAGVTDTQYF. Using reference TRBV5-6 and TRBJ2-3 for the parts outside the CDR3, the full variable domain is DAGVTQSPTHLIKTRGQQVTLRCSPKSGHDTVSWYQQALGQGPQFIFQYYEEEERQRGNFPDRFSGHQFPNYSSELNVNALLLGDSALYLCASSKPGLAGVTDTQYFGPGTRLTVL.

The rearrangement links TRBV5-8 to TRBJ2-1; D is unclear. This CDR3 region has 15 residues. CDR1 is SGHTS and CDR2 is YDEGEE in the germline V gene. V was shortened by 1 base and J by 2 bases, with 10 bases between the two germline ends. For the CDR3, the DNA is TGTGCCAGCAGCTTGACGGCCACTCCCTACAATGAGCAGTTCTTC. This sequence encodes CASSLTATPYNEQFF.

There are a few counts of this clone. The CDR3 sequence is CASSRYPPGANVLTF. The CDR3 coding sequence is TGTGCCAGCAGCCGATACCCTCCTGGGGCCAACGTCCTGACTTTC. This chain uses TRBV7-2 with TRBJ2-6; no firm D call. Trimming left V 5 bases short and J 2 bases short, with 10 bases between. Germline CDR1 SGHTA, CDR2 FQGNSA. CDR3 length equals 15 residues. Full variable domain (rest looked up from reference TRBV7-2 and TRBJ2-6): GAGVSQSPSNKVTEKGKDVELRCDPISGHTALYWYRQSLGQGLEFLIYFQGNSAPDKSGLPSDRFSAERTGGSVSTLTIQRTQQEDSAVYLCASSRYPPGANVLTFGAGSRLTVL.

This clone was recorded a few times. The chain has TRBV30 and TRBJ2-7, with a weak D call TRBD1 (5 bases). Per the germline V gene, CDR1 is GTSNPN and CDR2 is SVGIG (reference sequence). Between the trimmed V and J ends, which lost 7 bases and 5 bases, there was a span of 15 bases. The CDR3 totals 12 residues. The DNA of the CDR3 is TGTGCCTTCGAGCAGGGCGTCCACGAGCAGTACTTC. Protein product: CAFEQGVHEQYF.

This rearrangement joins TRBV6-5 to TRBJ2-1; D is perhaps TRBD2 (5 bases). In germline, CDR1 is MNHEY, CDR2 SVGAGI. This CDR3 spans 15 amino acids. V lost 0 bases, J lost 7 bases, and 13 bases lay in between. As DNA, the CDR3 is TGTGCCAGCAGTTACTCACGGCGGCGGGTGAATGAGCAGTTCTTC. It codes for CASSYSRRRVNEQFF.

This clone has just a few counts. The chain recombines TRBV2 with TRBJ2-7; D unclear. Germline lookup yields CDR1 SNHLY and CDR2 FYNNEI. Trimming shortened V by 5 bases and J by 2 bases, and 7 bases separated the two germline ends. This CDR3 is built from 12 residues. CDR3: CASSKTPYEQYF. The CDR3 coding sequence is TGTGCCAGCAGTAAGACCCCCTACGAGCAGTACTTC.

The genes are TRBV27 and TRBJ1-2, with unresolved D. Per the germline V gene, CDR1 is MNHEY and CDR2 is SMNVEV (reference sequence). V was pared by 6 bases and J by 0 bases, with 11 bases between. The CDR3 length is 14 residues. CDR3 in amino acids: CASRGLQANYGYTF. CDR3 DNA: TGTGCCAGCAGGGGATTACAAGCTAACTATGGCTACACCTTC.

This clone was counted a few times. The chain employs TRBV4-1 and TRBJ1-2; 8 bases map to TRBD1. The CDR3 covers 13 residues. The V segment lost 6 bases and the J segment 8 bases; nucleotides outside the gene matches: 8. Germline CDR1 and CDR2: MGHRA and YSYEKL. In nucleotides, the CDR3 is TGCGCCAGCAGGCAAACAGGGGGAAGGGGCTACACCTTC. It is translated as CASRQTGGRGYTF.

This chain links TRBV7-2 with TRBJ2-3; 8 bases fit TRBD1. Germline CDR1 is SGHTA and CDR2 is FQGNSA. The CDR3 is 16 amino acids. V gave up 4 bases and J gave up 1 base; unmatched junction bases: 7. The CDR3 DNA sequence: TGTGCCAGCAGCTCGCAAGGCAGGGGGCGCACAGATACGCAGTATTTT. This encodes CASSSQGRGRTDTQYF. Looking up the rest from reference TRBV7-2 and TRBJ2-3 gives the full variable domain: GAGVSQSPSNKVTEKGKDVELRCDPISGHTALYWYRQSLGQGLEFLIYFQGNSAPDKSGLPSDRFSAERTGGSVSTLTIQRTQQEDSAVYLCASSSQGRGRTDTQYFGPGTRLTVL.

Here the CDR3 reads CASSQSERATGGETQYF. Here the CDR3 DNA reads TGTGCCAGCAGTCAGAGCGAGCGGGCCACAGGGGGAGAGACCCAGTACTTC. The genes are TRBV28 and TRBJ2-5, with 8 positions matching TRBD1. Germline-derived CDR1 and CDR2 are MDHEN and SYDVKM. After removal of 5 bases from V and 4 bases from J, the junction contained 15 bases not matched to a gene. This CDR3 region has 17 residues.

As for this clone: Within the sample, other DNA sequences also encode this same CDR3. The rearrangement joins TRBV18 to TRBJ2-1; 11 positions match TRBD2. The V gene end was trimmed by 3 bases and the J gene end by 3 bases; junction bases not matched to a gene: 1. The germline V gene has CDR1 KGHSH and CDR2 LQKENI. CDR3 length: 15 residues. The CDR3 bases are TGTGCCAGCTCACCGGGACTAGCGGACTACAATGAGCAGTTCTTC. Translated, it gives CASSPGLADYNEQFF.

This clone was seen a few times. The chain couples TRBV4-1 to TRBJ1-1; possible D gene TRBD1, 6 bases. This CDR3 comprises 15 residues. The germline gives CDR1 MGHRA, CDR2 YSYEKL. The V end was cut by 4 bases, the J end by 0 bases, with 12 bases between. CDR3 sequence: CASSRSGHLNTEAFF. CDR3 coding DNA: TGCGCCAGCAGCCGCTCGGGACACCTGAACACTGAAGCTTTCTTT.

CDR3 DNA: TGTGCCAATGGGGCAGTAGTTGGACAGCCCCAGCATTTT. Translating gives CANGAVVGQPQHF. The gene calls are TRBV28 and TRBJ1-5; a possible D gene is TRBD1 (5 bases). V was trimmed by 10 bases and J by 7 bases, leaving 17 bases between them. Germline lookup yields CDR1 MDHEN and CDR2 SYDVKM. This CDR3 comprises 13 residues.